Each of the 4 T cell receptor beta chains below was sequenced from the same sample in a study of T cells of healthy individuals. Via MiXCR, TCRdb re-called the 5' RACE reads, giving one row per CDR3 protein. Counted here are tens of thousands of distinct CDR3 sequences, about 5.5% occurring once; the ten biggest clones make up 7.5% to 9.5%. Receptors were obtained from a female donor in good health.

In this sample, this clonotype turned up many times. The chain couples TRBV4-1 to TRBJ2-3; D uncertain. Germline CDR1 reads MGHRA; CDR2 reads YSYEKL. The CDR3 spans 14 residues. V was pared by 4 bases and J by 3 bases, with 11 bases between. In DNA form, the CDR3 reads TGCGCCAGCAGCCGTGGCTTATTTACAGATACGCAGTATTTT. Translation: CASSRGLFTDTQYF.

This clonotype was seen a few times. V gene TRBV5-4 combines with J gene TRBJ2-3; D remains ambiguous. CDR3 size: 14 residues. Trimming left V 3 bases short and J 3 bases short, with 11 bases between. Germline V gene sequence: CDR1 SGHNT, CDR2 YYREEE (reference sequence). The CDR3 loop is CASSSLIGTDTQYF. The CDR3 coding sequence is TGTGCCAGCAGCTCGCTAATAGGAACAGATACGCAGTATTTT.

V usage is TRBV20-1 and J usage is TRBJ1-2; a weak D match, TRBD1 (5 bases). CDR1 is DFQATT, CDR2 SNEGSKA, per germline (reference sequence). Between the trimmed V and J ends, which lost 1 base and 3 bases, there was a span of 18 bases. The CDR3 runs to 16 residues. CDR3 coding DNA: TGCAGTGCTAGAGTTACCGGGACGGGAGATTACTATGGCTACACCTTC. It translates to CSARVTGTGDYYGYTF.

This clonotype was counted many times. The chain couples TRBV29-1 to TRBJ2-1, with TRBD2 matching over 8 bases. The CDR3 contains 14 residues. Trimming took 5 bases from V and 1 from J; bases not matched to a gene: 4. Per the germline V gene, CDR1 is SQVTM and CDR2 is ANQGSEA. CDR3 sequence reads: CSVTSGASYNEQFF. DNA of the CDR3: TGCAGCGTTACTAGCGGAGCTTCCTACAATGAGCAGTTCTTC.